The 4 T cell receptor beta chains listed next were all sequenced from one sample in a study of neoadjuvant anti-PD-1 for oral cavity cancer. TCRdb's copy holds only in-frame clones and misses some; the assay was immunoSEQ multiplex PCR. The data show 65,000 to 70,000 clones, with 85% to 90% seen just once and 2.5% to 3.5% held by the top ten. Time point specified: after neoadjuvant nivolumab, at surgical resection. The sequencing here drew on PBMCs, taken after nivolumab (anti-PD-1) treatment. The receptor source for this set is a person aged 40 to 85 with oral cavity squamous cell carcinoma.

V is TRBV27 and J is TRBJ2-3, with D uncertain. Looked up from germline, CDR1 is MNHEY and CDR2 is SMNVEV (reference sequence). The CDR3 is 14 amino acids. V lost 4 bases and J lost 0, with 8 bases in between. DNA for the CDR3: TGTGCCAGCAGTTACATGTCTAGCACAGATACGCAGTATTTT. Translating gives CASSYMSSTDTQYF.

The rearrangement links TRBV18 to TRBJ1-1; tentative D call: TRBD1 (5 bases). The V gene lost 1 base and the J gene lost 6 bases, with 12 bases spanning the gap. Germline loops: CDR1 KGHSH, CDR2 LQKENI. The CDR3 spans 14 residues. The CDR3 spells CASSPRAQVPEAFF. For the CDR3, the DNA is TGTGCCAGCTCACCACGGGCACAGGTACCTGAAGCTTTCTTT.

V is TRBV6-5 and J is TRBJ1-5; D unresolved. The V gene's germline CDR1 is MNHEY and CDR2 SVGAGI. The CDR3 covers 14 residues. V lost 5 bases, J lost 0 bases, and 8 bases lay in between. CDR3 amino acids: CASSPSASNQPQHF. In nucleotides, the CDR3 is TGTGCCAGCAGTCCATCAGCTAGCAATCAGCCCCAGCATTTT.

The V call is TRBV5-6, the J call TRBJ1-1; 7 nucleotides align to TRBD1. Looked up from germline, CDR1 is SGHDT and CDR2 is YYEEEE. The CDR3 is 15 amino acids. V dropped 2 bases and J dropped 5; count of bases not matched to a gene: 9. The chain's CDR3 is CASSFKFRGLTEAFF. CDR3 nucleotides: TGTGCCAGCAGCTTTAAATTTAGGGGGCTGACTGAAGCTTTCTTT.